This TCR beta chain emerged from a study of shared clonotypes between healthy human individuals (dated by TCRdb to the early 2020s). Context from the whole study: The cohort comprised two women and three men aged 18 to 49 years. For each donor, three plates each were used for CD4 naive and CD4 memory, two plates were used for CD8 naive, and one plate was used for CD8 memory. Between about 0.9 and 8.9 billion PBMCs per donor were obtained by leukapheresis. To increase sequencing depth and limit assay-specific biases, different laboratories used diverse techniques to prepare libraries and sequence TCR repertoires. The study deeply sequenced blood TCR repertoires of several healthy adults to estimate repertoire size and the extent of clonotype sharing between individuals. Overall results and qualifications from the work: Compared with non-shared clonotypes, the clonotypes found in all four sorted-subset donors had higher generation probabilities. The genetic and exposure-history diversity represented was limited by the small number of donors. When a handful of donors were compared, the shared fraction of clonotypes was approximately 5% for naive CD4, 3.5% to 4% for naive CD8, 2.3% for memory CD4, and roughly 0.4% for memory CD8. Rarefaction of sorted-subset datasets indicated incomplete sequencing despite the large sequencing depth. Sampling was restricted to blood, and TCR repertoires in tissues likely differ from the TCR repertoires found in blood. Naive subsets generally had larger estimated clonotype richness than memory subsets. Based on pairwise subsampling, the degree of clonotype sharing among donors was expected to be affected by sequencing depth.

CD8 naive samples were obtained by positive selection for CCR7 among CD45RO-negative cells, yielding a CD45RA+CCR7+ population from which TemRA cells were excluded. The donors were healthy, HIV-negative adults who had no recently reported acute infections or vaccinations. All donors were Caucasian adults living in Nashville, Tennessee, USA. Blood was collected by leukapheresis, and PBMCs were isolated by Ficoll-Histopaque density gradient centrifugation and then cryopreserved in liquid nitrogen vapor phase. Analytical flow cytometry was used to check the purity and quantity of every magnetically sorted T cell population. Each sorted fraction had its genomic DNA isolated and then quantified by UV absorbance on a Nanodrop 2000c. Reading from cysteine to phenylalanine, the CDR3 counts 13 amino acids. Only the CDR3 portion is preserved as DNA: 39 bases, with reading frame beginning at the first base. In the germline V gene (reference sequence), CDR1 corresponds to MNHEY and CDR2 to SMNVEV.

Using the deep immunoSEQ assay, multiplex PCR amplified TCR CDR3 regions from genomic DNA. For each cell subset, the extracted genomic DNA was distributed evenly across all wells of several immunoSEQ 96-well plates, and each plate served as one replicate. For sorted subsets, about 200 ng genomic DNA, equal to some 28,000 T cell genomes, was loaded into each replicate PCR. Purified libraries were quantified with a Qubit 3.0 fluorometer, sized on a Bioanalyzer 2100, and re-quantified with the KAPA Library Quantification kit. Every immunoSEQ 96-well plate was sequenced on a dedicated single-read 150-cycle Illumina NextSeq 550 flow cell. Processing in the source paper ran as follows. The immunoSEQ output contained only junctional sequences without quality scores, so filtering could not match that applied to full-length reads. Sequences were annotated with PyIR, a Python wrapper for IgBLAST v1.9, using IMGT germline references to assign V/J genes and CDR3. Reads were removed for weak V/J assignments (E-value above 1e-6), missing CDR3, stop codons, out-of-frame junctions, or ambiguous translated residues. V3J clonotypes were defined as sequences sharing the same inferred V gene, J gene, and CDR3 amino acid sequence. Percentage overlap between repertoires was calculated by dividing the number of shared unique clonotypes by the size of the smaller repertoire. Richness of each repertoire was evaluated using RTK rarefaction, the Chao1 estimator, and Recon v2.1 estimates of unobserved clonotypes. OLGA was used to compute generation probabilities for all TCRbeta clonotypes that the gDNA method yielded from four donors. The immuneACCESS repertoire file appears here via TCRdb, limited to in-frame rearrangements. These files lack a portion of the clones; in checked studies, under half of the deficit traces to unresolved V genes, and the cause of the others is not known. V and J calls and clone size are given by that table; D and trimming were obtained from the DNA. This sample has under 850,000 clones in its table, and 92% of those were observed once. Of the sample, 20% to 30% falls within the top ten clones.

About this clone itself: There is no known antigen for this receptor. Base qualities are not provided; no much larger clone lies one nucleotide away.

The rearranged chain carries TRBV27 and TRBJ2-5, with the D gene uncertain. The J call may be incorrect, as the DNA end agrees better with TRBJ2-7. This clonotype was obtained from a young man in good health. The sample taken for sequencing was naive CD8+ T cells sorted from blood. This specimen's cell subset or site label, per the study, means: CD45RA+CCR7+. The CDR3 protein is CASSSLSSYEQYF. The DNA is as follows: TGTGCCAGCAGCTCTTTGAGCTCCTACGAGCAGTACTTC.